The 27 T cell receptor beta chains below were found in one sample sequenced in a study of shared clonotypes between healthy human individuals. Positive CCR7 selection of CD45RO-negative cells yielded the naive CD8 cells, and terminally differentiated effector memory CD45RA+ cells were excluded. The data were produced by immunoSEQ multiplex PCR, yet TCRdb's version contains in-frame clones alone and is incomplete. The sample yields around 610,000 clones, about 96% seen once. The sequencing sample was made of naive CD8+ T cells sorted from blood. The receptor source for this set is a woman in her 30s in good health.

In this sample, this clone turned up once. The rearrangement uses TRBV15 and TRBJ2-1; 7 bases are a match to TRBD1. The CDR3 totals 13 residues. Germline V gives CDR1 LNHNV, CDR2 YYDKDF (reference sequence). V lost 1 base and J lost 8; bases outside the gene matches: 2. CDR3 protein: CATSRGRGYEQFF. DNA of the CDR3: TGTGCCACCAGCAGAGGCAGGGGGTATGAGCAGTTCTTC.

Regarding this clone: The sample has other DNA sequences that encode this CDR3 too. The chain has TRBV4-1 and TRBJ2-3; D may be TRBD2 (6 bases). CDR1 and CDR2 (germline): MGHRA, YSYEKL. The CDR3 spans 12 residues. With 4 bases removed from V and 6 bases from J, the gap between germline ends came to 8 bases. CDR3 DNA: TGCGCCAGCAGCCCCCGGGGGGATACGCAGTATTTT. Amino acid sequence: CASSPRGDTQYF.

This chain uses TRBV30 with TRBJ2-1; 9 nucleotides align to TRBD2. Germline-derived CDR1 and CDR2 are GTSNPN and SVGIG (reference sequence). CDR3 size: 15 residues. The junction had 1 base not matched to a gene; V was cut back by 1 base and J by 0 bases. The DNA of the CDR3 is TGTGCCTGGAGTGAACTAGCGGGCTCCTACAATGAGCAGTTCTTC. Translation gives CAWSELAGSYNEQFF. The full variable domain, rest sourced from reference TRBV30 and TRBJ2-1, is SQTIHQWPATLVQPVGSPLSLECTVEGTSNPNLYWYRQAAGRGLQLLFYSVGIGQISSEVPQNLSASRPQDRQFILSSKKLLLSDSGFYLCAWSELAGSYNEQFFGPGTRLTVL.

For the CDR3, the DNA is TGTGCCAGCAGCCGCCGACCTCCGTTGGGGACCGTAAACACTGAAGCTTTCTTT. Translation: CASSRRPPLGTVNTEAFF. The chain uses TRBV2 and TRBJ1-1; a possible D gene is TRBD1 (5 bases). The germline gives CDR1 SNHLY, CDR2 FYNNEI. The CDR3 totals 18 residues. The V end lost 6 bases, the J end lost 2 bases, and 25 bases lay between the germline ends.

The gene calls are TRBV4-2 and TRBJ1-1; no clear D gene. The CDR3 runs to 14 residues. V lost 1 base to trimming and J lost 1 base, with 7 bases between them. The germline CDR1 and CDR2 sequences are LGHNA and YNFKEQ. Here the CDR3 reads CASSQALKNTEAFF. CDR3 coding DNA: TGTGCCAGCAGCCAAGCTTTGAAGAACACTGAAGCTTTCTTT.

The CDR3 nucleotides read TGTGCCAGCAGGCACAGAGAAGGCTTCACTGAAGCTTTCTTT. Its translation is CASRHREGFTEAFF. The genes are TRBV6-5 and TRBJ1-1; D remains ambiguous. V was clipped by 6 bases and J by 4 bases, with 15 bases between them. The CDR3 spans 14 residues. Per the germline V gene, CDR1 is MNHEY and CDR2 is SVGAGI.

The CDR3 reads CASRPTGGGNTEAFF. For the CDR3, the DNA is TGTGCCAGCAGGCCAACAGGGGGCGGGAACACTGAAGCTTTCTTT. The rearrangement links TRBV28 to TRBJ1-1; TRBD1 agrees at 9 bases. V gave up 6 bases and J gave up 1 base; unmatched junction bases: 6. CDR1 and CDR2 (germline): MDHEN, SYDVKM. This CDR3 region has 15 residues.

The chain recombines TRBV6-1 with TRBJ2-1; D is undetermined. The CDR3 runs to 11 residues. The V gene's germline CDR1 is MNHNS and CDR2 SASEGT. Trimming stripped 6 bases from V and 9 bases from J, with 9 bases between. The CDR3 loop is CASRASFEQFF. DNA of the CDR3: TGTGCCAGCAGAGCTAGTTTTGAGCAGTTCTTC.

The V gene is TRBV5-4, the J gene TRBJ2-7; D possibly corresponds to TRBD1 (5 bases). The germline V and J ends were trimmed by 4 bases and 3 bases, with 11 bases remaining between them. Germline V lookup: CDR1 SGHNT, CDR2 YYREEE (reference sequence). The CDR3 runs 13 residues. CDR3 sequence (DNA): TGTGCCAGCAGCCAGGGCCTGTACTACGAGCAGTACTTC. This encodes CASSQGLYYEQYF.

The rearrangement joins TRBV5-1 to TRBJ1-1, with D unresolved. Germline CDR1 is SGHRS and CDR2 is YFSETQ. Between the trimmed V and J ends, which lost 0 bases and 6 bases, there was a span of 12 bases. This CDR3 has 14 amino acids. The CDR3 loop is CASSLVGLRPEAFF. The CDR3 nucleotides are TGCGCCAGCAGCTTGGTGGGCCTAAGACCTGAAGCTTTCTTT.

Remarks on this clone: The same CDR3 arises from other DNA sequences in this sample as well. The chain couples TRBV4-2 to TRBJ2-7, with D maybe TRBD2 (6 bases). From germline, CDR1 is LGHNA and CDR2 YNFKEQ. V was cut by 0 bases and J by 1 base, with 10 bases left in between. CDR3 size: 15 residues. CDR3 bases: TGTGCCAGCAGCCAAGATCTTGGGGGGTCCTACGAGCAGTACTTC. It yields the protein CASSQDLGGSYEQYF.

This chain connects TRBV19 to TRBJ1-3; D is perhaps TRBD1 (5 bases). Deletions cut 5 bases from V and 4 bases from J, with 15 bases between. The germline CDR1 and CDR2 sequences are LNHDA and SQIVND (reference sequence). The CDR3 is made up of 15 amino acids. CDR3 sequence: CASSADQGVGNTIYF. The CDR3 region has the DNA TGTGCCAGTAGTGCGGATCAAGGGGTGGGAAACACCATATATTTT.

This rearrangement joins TRBV7-8 to TRBJ2-7; 8 nucleotides match TRBD1. J gave up 3 bases and V 5 bases, and 9 bases lay outside the gene matches. Germline CDR1 is SGHVS and CDR2 is FQNEAQ. The CDR3 sequence is 15 residues long. The CDR3 reads CASSRRGQGLYEQYF. As DNA, the CDR3 is TGTGCCAGCAGCCGAAGAGGACAGGGACTCTACGAGCAGTACTTC.

This clone was seen only once. The same CDR3 arises from other DNA sequences in this sample as well. The chain links TRBV4-1 to TRBJ1-1, with a weak D call TRBD1 (5 bases). Looked up from germline, CDR1 is MGHRA and CDR2 is YSYEKL. The V and J ends lost 1 base and 2 bases respectively, with 8 bases between them. The CDR3 contains 14 residues. The CDR3 loop reads CASSQARGNTEAFF. DNA for the CDR3: TGCGCCAGCAGCCAAGCTAGGGGAAACACTGAAGCTTTCTTT.

This clone was seen once. The same CDR3 also results from other DNA sequences found in this sample. This chain uses TRBV9 with TRBJ2-3, with 7 bases lining up with TRBD1. This CDR3 is 15 amino acids long. Germline values: CDR1 SGDLS, CDR2 YYNGEE. J was trimmed by 3 bases and V by 0 bases; bases with no gene match: 4. The CDR3 region has the DNA TGTGCCAGCAGCGTAGGAGGGGGCCATACAGATACGCAGTATTTT. As protein: CASSVGGGHTDTQYF. Based on the CDR3 plus reference TRBV9 and TRBJ2-3, the full variable domain is DSGVTQTPKHLITATGQRVTLRCSPRSGDLSVYWYQQSLDQGLQFLIQYYNGEERAKGNILERFSAQQFPDLHSELNLSSLELGDSALYFCASSVGGGHTDTQYFGPGTRLTVL.

The V gene is TRBV5-6, the J gene TRBJ2-6; 7 bases are shared with TRBD1. The ends lost 0 bases at V and 0 bases at J; junction bases unmatched: 6. The CDR3 is 18 amino acids. Germline CDR1 is SGHDT and CDR2 is YYEEEE. CDR3: CASSLETGPLSGANVLTF. CDR3 sequence (DNA): TGTGCCAGCAGCTTGGAGACAGGGCCCCTCTCTGGGGCCAACGTCCTGACTTTC. The full variable domain, in which reference TRBV5-6 and TRBJ2-6 provide the parts outside the CDR3, is DAGVTQSPTHLIKTRGQQVTLRCSPKSGHDTVSWYQQALGQGPQFIFQYYEEEERQRGNFPDRFSGHQFPNYSSELNVNALLLGDSALYLCASSLETGPLSGANVLTFGAGSRLTVL.

This chain joins TRBV9 and TRBJ2-7; a weak D match, TRBD2 (6 bases). The CDR3 totals 16 residues. Germline-derived CDR1 and CDR2 are SGDLS and YYNGEE. V lost 4 bases and J 4 bases, leaving 21 bases between the germline ends. The CDR3 DNA reads TGTGCCAGCAGCTCGAGGGGCTCGGCGGGGCTATACGAGCAGTACTTC. This codes for CASSSRGSAGLYEQYF.

The CDR3 DNA sequence: TGTGCCAGCAGCAACTCTGAGGGGGGGCAAGCTTTCTTT. Amino acid sequence: CASSNSEGGQAFF. This chain links TRBV7-9 with TRBJ1-1; maybe TRBD1 (6 bases). CDR3 length equals 13 residues. Trimming took off 5 bases at V and 9 bases at J, with 16 bases between the two ends. The germline gives CDR1 SEHNR, CDR2 FQNEAQ (reference sequence).

This chain uses TRBV11-2 with TRBJ2-3; 11 nucleotides align to TRBD1. The CDR3 is made up of 17 amino acids. Germline V gene lookup returns CDR1 SGHAT and CDR2 FQNNGV. V gave up 5 bases and J gave up 5 bases; unmatched junction bases: 12. CDR3 sequence reads: CASSRVPDRGQGDTQYF. The CDR3 DNA reads TGTGCCAGCAGCCGAGTCCCGGACAGGGGGCAGGGAGATACGCAGTATTTT.

The genes are TRBV6-5 and TRBJ1-3; D is unclear. CDR1 and CDR2 (germline): MNHEY, SVGAGI. Trimming shortened V by 6 bases and J by 3 bases, and 12 bases separated the two germline ends. This CDR3 has 14 residues. The CDR3 DNA follows: TGTGCCAGCAGCAGACGCACGGTTGGAAACACCATATATTTT. This codes for CASSRRTVGNTIYF.

This chain uses TRBV6-1 with TRBJ2-7; D call uncertain. Germline values: CDR1 MNHNS, CDR2 SASEGT. V dropped 4 bases and J dropped 2 bases, with 9 bases sitting between them. This CDR3 contains 13 residues. The CDR3 DNA reads TGTGCCAGCAGTGCCGGGTATACCTACGAGCAGTACTTC. Protein: CASSAGYTYEQYF.

The chain uses TRBV7-8 and TRBJ2-3, with D hard to call. Trimming pared 1 base from V and 0 bases from J, leaving 5 bases between. CDR1 and CDR2 from the germline V gene are SGHVS and FQNEAQ. The CDR3 length is 14 residues. In DNA form, the CDR3 reads TGTGCCAGCAGCTTAGAAGTTAGCACAGATACGCAGTATTTT. It specifies CASSLEVSTDTQYF.

This chain joins TRBV5-6 and TRBJ2-1, with a possible D match to TRBD2 (6 bases). Germline values: CDR1 SGHDT, CDR2 YYEEEE. The CDR3 contains 13 residues. V was clipped by 2 bases and J by 5 bases, with 8 bases between them. The CDR3 DNA reads TGTGCCAGCAGCTTCGGACTAAACAATGAGCAGTTCTTC. Its translation: CASSFGLNNEQFF. Full variable domain (remainder filled in from reference TRBV5-6 and TRBJ2-1): DAGVTQSPTHLIKTRGQQVTLRCSPKSGHDTVSWYQQALGQGPQFIFQYYEEEERQRGNFPDRFSGHQFPNYSSELNVNALLLGDSALYLCASSFGLNNEQFFGPGTRLTVL.

This sequence joins TRBV28 and TRBJ1-1; D remains unclear. The length of the CDR3 is 13 residues. The V gene's germline CDR1 is MDHEN and CDR2 SYDVKM. V was trimmed by 4 bases and J by 1 base, leaving 7 bases between them. CDR3 sequence reads: CASSYGTNTEAFF. Here the CDR3 DNA reads TGTGCCAGCAGTTACGGAACGAACACTGAAGCTTTCTTT.

Here the CDR3 DNA reads TGTGCCAGCAGCTTACAAGAGACCCAGTACTTC. Protein product: CASSLQETQYF. The chain links TRBV7-9 to TRBJ2-5, with D unresolved. Germline V gene data show CDR1 as SEHNR and CDR2 as FQNEAQ (reference sequence). There are 11 residues in the CDR3. V was trimmed by 2 bases and J by 2 bases, leaving 0 bases between them. Full variable domain (outside the CDR3, taken from reference TRBV7-9 and TRBJ2-5): DTGVSQNPRHKITKRGQNVTFRCDPISEHNRLYWYRQTLGQGPEFLTYFQNEAQLEKSRLLSDRFSAERPKGSFSTLEIQRTEQGDSAMYLCASSLQETQYFGPGTRLLVL.

This rearrangement joins TRBV4-1 to TRBJ2-2, with TRBD1 identical over 8 bases. The CDR3 is made up of 16 amino acids. Trimming cost V 4 bases and J 5 bases; bases outside gene matches: 9. CDR1 and CDR2 (germline): MGHRA, YSYEKL. The CDR3 protein is CASSRPGQVVTGELFF. The CDR3 nucleotides read TGCGCCAGCAGCCGCCCGGGACAGGTAGTGACCGGGGAGCTGTTTTTT.

This rearrangement joins TRBV19 to TRBJ2-7; possible D gene TRBD2, 5 bases. The germline V gene has CDR1 LNHDA and CDR2 SQIVND (reference sequence). Trimming took off 3 bases at V and 2 bases at J, with 14 bases between the two ends. The CDR3 totals 15 residues. The CDR3 is CASSIWHSVTYEQYF. The CDR3 nucleotides read TGTGCCAGTAGTATCTGGCATAGCGTAACCTACGAGCAGTACTTC.